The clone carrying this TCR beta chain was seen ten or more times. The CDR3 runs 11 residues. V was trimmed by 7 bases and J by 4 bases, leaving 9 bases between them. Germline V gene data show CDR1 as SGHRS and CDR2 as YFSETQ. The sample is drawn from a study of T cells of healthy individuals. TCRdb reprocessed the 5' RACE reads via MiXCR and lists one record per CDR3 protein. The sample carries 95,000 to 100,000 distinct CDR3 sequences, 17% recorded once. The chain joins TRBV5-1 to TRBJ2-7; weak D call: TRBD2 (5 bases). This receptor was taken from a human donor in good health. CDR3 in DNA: TGCGCCAGCGTCGGGGATTACGAGCAGTACTTC. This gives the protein CASVGDYEQYF.